This entry lists 6 T cell receptor beta chains sequenced from one sample in a study of OX40 agonist ivuxolimab in advanced cancers. The data were produced by immunoSEQ multiplex PCR, yet TCRdb's version contains in-frame clones alone and is incomplete. The table lists thousands of clones, roughly 80% of them singletons. Source: CD4+ or CD8+ T cells sorted from blood, taken in a trial of the OX40 agonist ivuxolimab. The receptors shown here come from an adult with an advanced solid tumor such as melanoma, head and neck, liver or kidney cancer.

The chain joins TRBV27 to TRBJ2-7, with D perhaps matching TRBD1 (6 bases). The germline V and J ends were trimmed by 4 bases and 2 bases, with 12 bases remaining between them. Germline lookup yields CDR1 MNHEY and CDR2 SMNVEV (reference sequence). CDR3 length: 14 amino acids. The CDR3 spells CASSYRSGAYEQYF. The CDR3 DNA reads as TGTGCCAGCAGTTACCGATCAGGGGCCTACGAGCAGTACTTC.

J is TRBJ1-5 and V is TRBV6-6; 7 bases line up with TRBD1. Germline values: CDR1 MNHNY, CDR2 SVGAGI (reference sequence). This CDR3 region has 15 residues. With V trimmed by 6 bases and J by 5 bases, 10 bases remained unmatched. CDR3 sequence reads: CASSKGQFGDQPQHF. CDR3 DNA sequence: TGTGCCAGCAGCAAGGGACAGTTCGGGGATCAGCCCCAGCATTTT.

The rearrangement joins TRBV7-9 to TRBJ2-7; TRBD1 might be the D (6 bases). Trimming removed 5 bases at V and 4 bases at J, with 15 bases between. The CDR3 runs to 14 residues. Germline V gene sequence: CDR1 SEHNR, CDR2 FQNEAQ (reference sequence). CDR3 bases: TGTGCCAGCAGCACTCCACTGAGGGGGTACGAGCAGTACTTC. Its translation is CASSTPLRGYEQYF.

The V call is TRBV11-2, the J call TRBJ1-1; possible D gene TRBD1, 6 bases. With 7 bases removed from V and 4 bases from J, the gap between germline ends came to 16 bases. The CDR3 runs to 14 residues. Germline loops: CDR1 SGHAT, CDR2 FQNNGV. CDR3 sequence (DNA): TGTGCCAGCACCCTAACAGGGATAGGCACTGAAGCTTTCTTT. Encoded protein: CASTLTGIGTEAFF.

V and J are TRBV6-6 and TRBJ2-5; D is uncertain. With the DNA end fitting TRBJ2-7 better, the J assignment may be wrong. The germline V gene has CDR1 MNHNY and CDR2 SVGAGI (reference sequence). The CDR3 sequence is 13 residues long. Here the CDR3 DNA reads TGTGCCAGCAGCCCCGACTTGGTCTACGAGCAGTACTTC. This codes for CASSPDLVYEQYF.

The chain combines TRBV9 with TRBJ1-3; D gene unclear. Germline-derived CDR1 and CDR2 are SGDLS and YYNGEE. V shed 3 bases and J shed 0 bases, with 7 bases lying between them. The CDR3 has 14 amino acids. The DNA for the CDR3 is TGTGCCAGCAGCGATGGATTCTCTGGAAACACCATATATTTT. Its protein product is CASSDGFSGNTIYF. Together with reference TRBV9 and TRBJ1-3, the CDR3 gives the full variable domain: DSGVTQTPKHLITATGQRVTLRCSPRSGDLSVYWYQQSLDQGLQFLIQYYNGEERAKGNILERFSAQQFPDLHSELNLSSLELGDSALYFCASSDGFSGNTIYFGEGSWLTVV.